Shown below are 16 T cell receptor beta chains from a single sample sequenced in a study of blood T cell repertoires in COVID-19. Only in-frame clones appear in the TCRdb table, and some are missing; sequencing was by immunoSEQ multiplex PCR. The sample records about 120,000 clones, about 80% being singletons. What was sequenced was peripheral blood. Receptor source: a woman older than 75 with acute or convalescent COVID-19.

This clone was seen only a few times. This chain uses TRBV11-2 with TRBJ2-5; a weak D match, TRBD2 (5 bases). CDR1 is SGHAT, CDR2 FQNNGV, per germline. This CDR3 spans 14 amino acids. Trimming cost V 1 base and J 1 base, with 7 bases left between them. The CDR3: CASSLAGVQETQYF. The CDR3 DNA sequence: TGTGCCAGCAGCTTAGCCGGGGTCCAAGAGACCCAGTACTTC.

The CDR3 spells CARGGMAHNNSPLHF. CDR3 in DNA: TGTGCCAGGGGGGGGATGGCCCACAATAATTCACCCCTCCACTTT. This rearrangement joins TRBV6-5 to TRBJ1-6; a possible D gene is TRBD1 (5 bases). The CDR3 has 15 amino acids. Germline V CDR1 and CDR2: MNHEY, SVGAGI. V lost 9 bases to trimming and J lost 5 bases, with 17 bases between them.

The chain recombines TRBV28 with TRBJ2-1; TRBD2 is a possible D gene (5 bases). The germline V and J ends were trimmed by 8 bases and 3 bases, with 11 bases remaining between them. In germline, CDR1 is MDHEN, CDR2 SYDVKM. The CDR3 loop spans 13 amino acids. CDR3: CASSLRDYNEQFF. For the CDR3, the DNA is TGTGCCAGCTCCCTCCGGGACTACAATGAGCAGTTCTTC.

This sequence joins TRBV4-2 and TRBJ1-2; TRBD1 matches 8 bases. Germline assignment: CDR1 LGHNA and CDR2 YNFKEQ. The trim removed 0 bases at V and 5 bases at J, leaving 14 bases unmatched. The CDR3 runs 18 residues. The CDR3 sequence is CASSQDLTGGTRWYGYTF. The CDR3 DNA reads as TGTGCCAGCAGCCAAGATCTAACAGGGGGTACGCGGTGGTATGGCTACACCTTC.

The chain combines TRBV5-4 with TRBJ2-7, with D tentatively TRBD2 (5 bases). The CDR3 has 15 amino acids. Germline CDR1 is SGHNT and CDR2 is YYREEE (reference sequence). V was trimmed by 4 bases and J by 7 bases, leaving 21 bases between them. CDR3 DNA: TGTGCCAGCAGCATGGCCGGGAACCCGGGTGTGGAGCAGTACTTC. Translated, it gives CASSMAGNPGVEQYF. The full variable domain, with the rest looked up from reference TRBV5-4 and TRBJ2-7, is ETGVTQSPTHLIKTRGQQVTLRCSSQSGHNTVSWYQQALGQGPQFIFQYYREEENGRGNFPPRFSGLQFPNYSSELNVNALELDDSALYLCASSMAGNPGVEQYFGPGTRLTVT.

V is TRBV4-3 and J is TRBJ2-1; 8 bases agree with TRBD2. Germline V gene sequence: CDR1 LGHNA, CDR2 YSLEER. V gave up 1 base and J gave up 8 bases; unmatched junction bases: 13. The CDR3 spans 17 residues. As DNA, the CDR3 is TGCGCCAGCAGCCAAGCCCCCAATGCGGGAGGAATGGATGAGCAGTTCTTC. Its protein is CASSQAPNAGGMDEQFF.

This clone was seen just once. J is TRBJ2-7 and V is TRBV19; a weak D match, TRBD2 (5 bases). CDR1 and CDR2 (germline): LNHDA, SQIVND (reference sequence). With 5 bases removed from V and 0 bases from J, the gap between germline ends came to 11 bases. The CDR3 is 14 amino acids. CDR3 DNA sequence: TGTGCCAGTAGTTACTCCGGAGGCTCCTACGAGCAGTACTTC. Translated, it gives CASSYSGGSYEQYF.

The gene calls are TRBV28 and TRBJ1-2, with 11 nucleotides matching TRBD1. The J segment lost 4 bases and the V segment lost 5 bases, leaving 3 bases of the junction unmatched. Germline lookup yields CDR1 MDHEN and CDR2 SYDVKM. This CDR3 is built from 14 residues. Written as DNA, the CDR3 is TGTGCCAGCAGTCTAGGGACAGGGGGCTATGGCTACACCTTC. Translated, it gives CASSLGTGGYGYTF.

The rearrangement joins TRBV9 to TRBJ1-1, with a possible D match to TRBD1 (5 bases). V was trimmed by 2 bases and J by 0 bases, leaving 8 bases between them. Germline assignment: CDR1 SGDLS and CDR2 YYNGEE. The CDR3 loop spans 14 amino acids. CDR3 coding DNA: TGTGCCAGCAGCGTGGGACTCATGAACACTGAAGCTTTCTTT. Its protein is CASSVGLMNTEAFF.

The V call is TRBV19, the J call TRBJ2-2, with TRBD1 identical over 7 bases. CDR3 length equals 13 residues. Germline assignment: CDR1 LNHDA and CDR2 SQIVND (reference sequence). V lost 5 bases, J lost 5 bases, and 2 bases stayed unmatched. DNA for the CDR3: TGTGCCAGTAGTTCACAGGGGACCGGGGAGCTGTTTTTT. Translation: CASSSQGTGELFF.

The chain combines TRBV18 with TRBJ1-5; D not resolved. V gave up 6 bases and J gave up 5 bases, with 17 bases separating them. The CDR3 has 15 amino acids. The V gene's germline CDR1 is KGHSH and CDR2 LQKENI. The CDR3 region has the DNA TGTGCCAGCTCCAGCACCGTGCGCGGGGATCAGCCCCAGCATTTT. It codes for CASSSTVRGDQPQHF.

The rearrangement uses TRBV7-9 and TRBJ2-7; TRBD1 might be the D (6 bases). This CDR3 has 13 amino acids. Per germline, CDR1 SEHNR and CDR2 FQNEAQ (reference sequence). V lost 4 bases, J lost 5 bases, and 12 bases lay in between. The CDR3 coding sequence is TGTGCCAGCAGCTGGGGGCCTGAAGACGAGCAGTACTTC. Its translation: CASSWGPEDEQYF. The whole variable domain, filled in from reference TRBV7-9 and TRBJ2-7, reads DTGVSQNPRHKITKRGQNVTFRCDPISEHNRLYWYRQTLGQGPEFLTYFQNEAQLEKSRLLSDRFSAERPKGSFSTLEIQRTEQGDSAMYLCASSWGPEDEQYFGPGTRLTVT.

The chain links TRBV5-1 to TRBJ2-7, with D maybe TRBD1 (6 bases). Germline CDR1 is SGHRS and CDR2 is YFSETQ. The CDR3 has 14 residues. V was clipped by 1 base and J by 0 bases, with 8 bases between them. The CDR3 is CASSLRGNSYEQYF. CDR3 coding DNA: TGCGCCAGCAGCTTGAGGGGGAACTCCTACGAGCAGTACTTC.

This clone was counted between two and nine times. The chain has TRBV12-3 or TRBV12-4 and TRBJ2-3; tentative D call: TRBD1 (5 bases). The V and J ends lost 2 bases and 8 bases respectively, with 8 bases between them. CDR3 length equals 12 residues. CDR3 protein: CASSLPQGTQYF. CDR3 bases: TGTGCCAGCAGTTTACCCCAGGGTACGCAGTATTTT.

The gene calls are TRBV4-3 and TRBJ2-1; TRBD2 is a possible D gene (6 bases). V was shortened by 1 base and J by 3 bases, with 16 bases between the two germline ends. There are 17 residues in the CDR3. The germline V gene encodes CDR1 LGHNA and CDR2 YSLEER. CDR3 residues: CASSQGVASAIYNEQFF. The CDR3 region has the DNA TGCGCCAGCAGCCAAGGGGTCGCTAGCGCAATCTACAATGAGCAGTTCTTC.

This clone was picked up a small number of times. V gene TRBV5-4 combines with J gene TRBJ1-1; 7 bases line up with TRBD1. This CDR3 spans 16 amino acids. Germline V CDR1 and CDR2: SGHNT, YYREEE (reference sequence). The V gene end was trimmed by 3 bases and the J gene end by 3 bases; junction bases not matched to a gene: 11. The CDR3 DNA sequence: TGTGCCAGCAGCTCGGGACACCCGCAGGGGGACACTGAAGCTTTCTTT. Translated: CASSSGHPQGDTEAFF. The entire variable domain, with the rest obtained from reference TRBV5-4 and TRBJ1-1, is as follows: ETGVTQSPTHLIKTRGQQVTLRCSSQSGHNTVSWYQQALGQGPQFIFQYYREEENGRGNFPPRFSGLQFPNYSSELNVNALELDDSALYLCASSSGHPQGDTEAFFGQGTRLTVV.